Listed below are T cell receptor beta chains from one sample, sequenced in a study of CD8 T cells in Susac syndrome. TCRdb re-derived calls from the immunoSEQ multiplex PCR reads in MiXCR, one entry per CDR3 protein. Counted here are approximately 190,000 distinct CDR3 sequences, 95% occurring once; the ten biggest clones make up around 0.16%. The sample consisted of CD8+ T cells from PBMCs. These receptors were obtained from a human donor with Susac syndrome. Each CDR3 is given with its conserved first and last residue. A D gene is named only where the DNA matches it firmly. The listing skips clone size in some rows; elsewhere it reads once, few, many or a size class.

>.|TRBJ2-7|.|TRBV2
CASSGFEAPAYEQYF
TGTGCCAGCAGTGGGTTTGAGGCCCCAGCCTACGAGCAGTACTTC
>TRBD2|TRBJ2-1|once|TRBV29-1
CSVEDRVAGGPSYNEQFF
TGCAGCGTTGAAGATCGGGTAGCGGGAGGGCCTTCCTACAATGAGCAGTTCTTC
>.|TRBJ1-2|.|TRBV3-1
CASSQEGGRNHYGYTF
TGTGCCAGCAGCCAAGAGGGGGGACGGAATCACTATGGCTACACCTTC
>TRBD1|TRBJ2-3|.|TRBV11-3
CASSYRGTFGDTQYF
TGTGCCAGCAGCTACAGGGGGACCTTTGGAGATACGCAGTATTTT
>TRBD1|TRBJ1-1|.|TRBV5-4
CASSFFGTGSPEAFF
TGTGCCAGCAGCTTTTTCGGGACAGGGTCCCCTGAAGCTTTCTTT
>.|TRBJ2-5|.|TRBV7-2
CASSFRKSQYF
TGTGCCAGCAGCTTCCGGAAGTCACAGTACTTC
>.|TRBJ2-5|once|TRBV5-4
CASSWRASHGETQYF
TGTGCCAGCAGCTGGCGGGCCTCTCACGGGGAGACCCAGTACTTC
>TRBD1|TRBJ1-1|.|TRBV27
CASRETGGLGTEAFF
TGTGCCAGCAGGGAAACAGGGGGCTTGGGGACTGAAGCTTTCTTT
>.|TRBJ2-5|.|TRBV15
CATSNPSGGLGTQYF
TGTGCCACCAGCAACCCCTCCGGGGGCTTGGGGACCCAGTACTTC
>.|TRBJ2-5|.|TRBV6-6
CASSKTVQLQETQYF
TGTGCCAGCAGTAAGACAGTTCAACTCCAAGAGACCCAGTACTTC
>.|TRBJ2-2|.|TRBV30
CAWQGVDDTGELFF
TGTGCCTGGCAAGGAGTTGACGACACCGGGGAGCTGTTTTTT
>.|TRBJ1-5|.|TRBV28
CASSLFRSNQPQHF
TGTGCCAGCAGTTTATTCCGTAGCAATCAGCCCCAGCATTTT
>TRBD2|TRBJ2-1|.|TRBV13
CASSSLAAEQFF
TGTGCCAGCAGCTCTCTAGCGGCCGAGCAGTTCTTC
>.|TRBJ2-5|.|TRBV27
CASSYRSGNQETQYF
TGTGCCAGCAGTTACCGATCCGGGAACCAAGAGACCCAGTACTTC
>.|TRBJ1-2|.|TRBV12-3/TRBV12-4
CASREGIGYTF
TGTGCCAGCAGGGAAGGGATAGGCTACACCTTC
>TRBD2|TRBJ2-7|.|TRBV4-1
CASSPGGTSSYEQYF
TGCGCCAGCAGCCCCGGCGGGACTAGCTCCTACGAGCAGTACTTC
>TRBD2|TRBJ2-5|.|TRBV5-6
CASSLSGLAGRRQETQYF
TGTGCCAGCAGCCTATCGGGACTAGCGGGGAGAAGGCAAGAGACCCAGTACTTC
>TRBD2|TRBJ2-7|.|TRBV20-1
CSARAGGDYEQYF
TGCAGTGCTAGAGCGGGGGGTGATTACGAGCAGTACTTC
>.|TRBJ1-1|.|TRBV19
CASSIFSGTEAFF
TGTGCCAGTAGTATCTTTTCGGGCACTGAAGCTTTCTTT
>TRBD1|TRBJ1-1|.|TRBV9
CASSVPDRVWAFF
TGTGCCAGCAGCGTACCCGACAGGGTATGGGCTTTCTTT
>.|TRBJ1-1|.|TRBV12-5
CASGLGHDTEAFF
TGTGCTAGTGGTTTGGGGCACGACACTGAAGCTTTCTTT
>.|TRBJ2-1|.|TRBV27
CASSLKGHEQFF
TGTGCCAGCAGTTTAAAGGGGCATGAGCAGTTCTTC
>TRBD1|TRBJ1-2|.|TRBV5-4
CASSLEGTGGAGYTF
TGTGCCAGCAGCTTAGAAGGGACAGGGGGCGCGGGCTACACCTTC
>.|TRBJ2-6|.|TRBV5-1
CASSGRDSGANVLTF
TGCGCCAGCAGTGGTCGGGACTCTGGGGCCAACGTCCTGACTTTC
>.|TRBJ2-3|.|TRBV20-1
CSARGVGRTDTQYF
TGCAGTGCTAGGGGCGTGGGGCGAACAGATACGCAGTATTTT
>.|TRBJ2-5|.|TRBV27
CASSSLKKYQETQYF
TGTGCCAGCAGTTCGCTGAAAAAGTACCAAGAGACCCAGTACTTC
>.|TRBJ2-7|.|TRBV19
CAINPGHNSYEQYF
TGTGCCATTAATCCGGGACATAATTCCTACGAGCAGTACTTC
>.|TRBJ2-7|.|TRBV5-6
CASNRGNGLYEQYF
TGTGCCAGCAATAGGGGAAATGGATTATACGAGCAGTACTTC
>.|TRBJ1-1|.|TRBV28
CATWLNTEAFF
TGTGCCACCTGGTTGAACACTGAAGCTTTCTTT
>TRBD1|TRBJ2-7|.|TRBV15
CATSRDTGGLDYEQYF
TGTGCCACCAGCAGAGATACAGGGGGCCTGGATTACGAGCAGTACTTC
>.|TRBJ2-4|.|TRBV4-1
CASSQDRGRGPLKNIQYF
TGCGCCAGCAGCCAAGATCGCGGCAGGGGCCCTCTAAAAAACATTCAGTACTTC
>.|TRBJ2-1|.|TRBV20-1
CSARDPVRVYEQFF
TGCAGTGCTAGAGATCCAGTCAGGGTCTATGAGCAGTTCTTC
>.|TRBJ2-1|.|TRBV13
CASSLSIRMNEQFF
TGTGCCAGCAGCTTATCAATCCGGATGAATGAGCAGTTCTTC
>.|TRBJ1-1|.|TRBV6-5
CASSYEVPVTEAFF
TGTGCCAGCAGTTACGAGGTCCCGGTCACTGAAGCTTTCTTT
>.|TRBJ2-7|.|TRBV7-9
CASSSDRDSYEQYF
TGTGCCAGCAGCTCGGACAGAGATTCCTACGAGCAGTACTTC
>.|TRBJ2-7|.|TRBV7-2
CASSYAGDQGSYEQYF
TGTGCCAGCAGCTATGCAGGGGATCAGGGTTCCTACGAGCAGTACTTC
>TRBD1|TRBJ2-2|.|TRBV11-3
CASSSTGEYAGELFF
TGTGCCAGCAGCTCTACAGGGGAATACGCCGGGGAGCTGTTTTTT
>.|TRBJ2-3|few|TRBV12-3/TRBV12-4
CASSPSGADTQYF
TGTGCCAGCAGTCCTTCGGGGGCAGATACGCAGTATTTT
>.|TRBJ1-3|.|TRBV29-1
CSPTITRSGNTIYF
TGCAGCCCAACTATCACCCGCTCTGGAAACACCATATATTTT
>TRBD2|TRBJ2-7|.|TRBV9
CASSSSGGLAGSEQYF
TGTGCCAGCAGCTCCTCAGGAGGACTAGCGGGATCCGAGCAGTACTTC
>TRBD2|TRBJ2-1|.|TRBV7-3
CASSLIGASGRYEQFF
TGTGCCAGCAGCTTAATCGGAGCTAGCGGGAGATATGAGCAGTTCTTC
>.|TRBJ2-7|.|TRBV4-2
CASSQEGRDEQYF
TGTGCCAGCAGCCAAGAGGGACGCGACGAGCAGTACTTC
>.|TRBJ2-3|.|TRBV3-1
CASSQVARAQRSIDTQYF
TGTGCCAGCAGCCAAGTTGCAAGGGCCCAGAGAAGTATAGATACGCAGTATTTT
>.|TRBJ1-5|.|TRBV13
CASSPRGRQPQHF
TGTGCCAGCAGCCCACGGGGGCGACAGCCCCAGCATTTT
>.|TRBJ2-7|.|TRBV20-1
CSARLNSYEQYF
TGCAGTGCTAGACTCAACTCCTACGAGCAGTACTTC
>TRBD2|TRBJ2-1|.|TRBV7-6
CASSFWEAGDELGDEQFF
TGTGCCAGCAGCTTTTGGGAAGCGGGGGATGAGTTAGGGGATGAGCAGTTCTTC
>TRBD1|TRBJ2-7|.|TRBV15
CATSKQDRGRDEQYF
TGTGCCACCAGCAAACAAGACAGGGGGCGCGACGAGCAGTACTTC
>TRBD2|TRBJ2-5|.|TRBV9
CASSVGGGAETQYF
TGTGCCAGCAGCGTAGGGGGGGGAGCGGAGACCCAGTACTTC
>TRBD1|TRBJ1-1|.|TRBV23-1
CASSPDRAKNTEAFF
TGCGCCAGCAGTCCGGACAGGGCTAAGAACACTGAAGCTTTCTTT
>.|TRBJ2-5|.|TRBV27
CASSGDAAAWETQYF
TGTGCCAGCAGTGGGGACGCCGCCGCTTGGGAGACCCAGTACTTC
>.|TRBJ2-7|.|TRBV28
CASSSTGFYEQYF
TGTGCCAGCAGCTCTACAGGTTTCTACGAGCAGTACTTC